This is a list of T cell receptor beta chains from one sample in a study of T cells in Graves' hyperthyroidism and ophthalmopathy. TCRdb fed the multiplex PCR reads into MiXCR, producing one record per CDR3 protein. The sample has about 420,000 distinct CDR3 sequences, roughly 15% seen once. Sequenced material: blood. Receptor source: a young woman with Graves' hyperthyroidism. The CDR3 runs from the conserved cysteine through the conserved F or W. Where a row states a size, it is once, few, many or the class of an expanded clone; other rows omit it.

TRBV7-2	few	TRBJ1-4	CASSLVQGATNEKLFF
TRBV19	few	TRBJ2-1	CASSMSSAGNEQFF
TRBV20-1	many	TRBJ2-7	CSARDRRRGRYEQYF
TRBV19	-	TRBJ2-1	CASSRTGTSGSDEQFF
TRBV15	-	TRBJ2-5	CATRGDREQETQYF
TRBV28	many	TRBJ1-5	CASSLYREQPQHF
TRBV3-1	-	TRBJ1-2	CASSQDGRGFGYTF
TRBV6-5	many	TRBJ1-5	CASSSPGLDQPQHF
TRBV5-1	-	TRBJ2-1	CASRLAGGLYNEQFF
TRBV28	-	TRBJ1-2	CAGSLPGRLIYGYTF
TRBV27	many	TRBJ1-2	CASSLSTQGFYGYTF
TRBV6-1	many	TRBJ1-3	CASSVDSQNGNTIYF
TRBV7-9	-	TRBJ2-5	CASRSSGRETQYF
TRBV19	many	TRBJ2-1	CASSRLAGEQFF
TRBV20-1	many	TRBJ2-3	CSARELAGGPLRTDTQYF
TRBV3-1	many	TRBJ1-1	CASSQGERAASEAFF
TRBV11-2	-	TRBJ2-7	CASTWTGGEQYF
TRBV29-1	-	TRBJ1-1	CSGDSLNTEAFF
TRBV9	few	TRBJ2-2	CASSEGSLRELFF
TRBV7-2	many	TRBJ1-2	CASSFRRGGDYGYTF
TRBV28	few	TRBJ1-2	CASSSLGQADRGYTF
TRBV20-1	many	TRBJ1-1	CSASDPPPGQLEAFF
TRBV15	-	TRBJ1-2	CATSPEPTGGFGYTF
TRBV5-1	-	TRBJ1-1	CASSPGTGLWTEAFF
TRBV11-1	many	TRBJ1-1	CASSLISNTEAFF
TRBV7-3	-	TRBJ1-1	CASSFFGATEAFF
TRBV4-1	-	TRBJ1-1	CASSQDGAGTEAFF
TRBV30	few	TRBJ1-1	CAWSVRAPTEAFF
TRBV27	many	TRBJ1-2	CASRGVGNYGYTF
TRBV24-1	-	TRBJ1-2	CATSESGQGYGYTF
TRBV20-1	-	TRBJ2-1	CNAAKFGLLNEQFF